Sequencing of this T cell receptor (beta chain) was carried out in a study of T cells in Graves' hyperthyroidism and ophthalmopathy (dated by TCRdb to the late 2010s). Background on the whole study: Peripheral blood was collected at initial diagnosis, before any treatment. To identify TCR V-J signatures that set the groups apart, the researchers used a discovery cohort of about a hundred patients, made up of fewer than 50 with Graves' ophthalmopathy and some 55 with stable Graves' hyperthyroidism. Prospective prediction of ophthalmopathy was tested in an independent validation cohort of about 19 hyperthyroidism patients and around 16 patients who later progressed to ophthalmopathy. The approximately 90 discovery patients were randomly split 7:3 into training and test sets. The study also compared thyroid tissue and blood T-cell repertoires from about six Graves' hyperthyroidism patients. After blood sampling, hyperthyroidism patients were treated with methimazole at a starting dose of 30 mg daily, and ophthalmopathy patients were treated with high-dose intravenous methylprednisolone. The paper describes TCR Vbeta CDR3 sequencing of 120 to 150 peripheral blood samples, made up of about 41 ophthalmopathy patients, 70 to 75 hyperthyroidism patients and about 17 progressor patients.

Broad study findings and their caveats: A model built on a 13 V-J signature distinguished ophthalmopathy from stable hyperthyroidism, reaching around 87% sensitivity and about 81% specificity in cross-validation and 80%/75% in testing. In validation, the model predicted progression to ophthalmopathy with over 65% sensitivity and less than 75% specificity, a median of approximately 6.7 months before onset. Blood samples also contained most of the expanded thyroid clonotypes (frequency above 0.001), which suggests that blood repertoires may reflect thyroid immune responses. Sample size was not statistically predetermined, and investigators were not blinded to group allocation.

This clonotype was seen a handful of times. There is no known antigen for this receptor. No quality values exist for individual bases; no much larger clone is one base distant. Trimming at the junction amounts to 5 bases on V and 4 bases on J, and the germline ends lie 15 bases apart. The cysteine opens and the phenylalanine closes a CDR3 of 14 amino acids. Of the read, only the CDR3 DNA is kept; its 42 bases are in frame from base 1. The germline V gene provides CDR1 SGHAT and CDR2 FQNNGV. Ophthalmopathy patients had moderately to severely active disease, Clinical Activity Score of at least 3, NOSPECS grade of at least 4, and duration under 3 months. The study excluded patients with uncontrolled infections, other autoimmune diseases, pregnancy or lactation. Diagnoses were based on clinical symptoms, serum thyroxine and TRAb, thyroid ultrasound and orbital computed tomography. PBMCs were isolated from about 9.1 ml of fresh peripheral blood by Ficoll-Paque density gradient centrifugation. Total RNA was extracted using Trizol reagent, and RNA quality was assessed on an Agilent 2100 Bioanalyzer.

TCR beta CDR3 regions were amplified from RNA transcripts. The TCR CDR3 was subjected to a first round of RT-PCR using the HTBI primer set and the Qiagen OneStep RT-PCR kit. The libraries were constructed in a second round of multiplex PCR and then size-selected and purified. Paired-end sequencing of the libraries was performed with 100 bp reads on an Illumina HiSeq2000. The authors' analysis ran thus. SOAPnuke was used to process the raw data, with reads discarded if the reads contained adapters or uncalled bases, had a mean Phred below 15, or lacked an exact constant-primer or identifier match. High-quality paired reads were merged using COPE v1.2.5, and each unique nucleotide sequence was defined as a clonotype. Clonotypes were aligned to IMGT TRBV, TRBD and TRBJ reference segments using MiTCR v1.1. Analysis was restricted to V-J combinations with a frequency above 0.0001, which covered just over 98% of repertoires. A TCS score was defined as the ratio of F50 (clonal expansion) to E x V (chaos), with BLOSUM62-based TCRdist applied between CDR3 peptides within each V-J. Welch's t-statistics and random forest reduced fewer than 550 V-J features to 13, which were used in a naive Bayes classifier (R e1071). The public reads were run again by TCRdb, first through fastp at Q25 and then through MiXCR, and only productive beta chains were kept. Rows with a matching CDR3 protein are joined into one entry that keeps the most common DNA and genes. The V and J calls were not made by the authors but by TCRdb's processing. Within this sample are a few hundred thousand distinct CDR3 sequences, with about a sixth of them counted one time only. The ten largest clonotypes hold around 15% of the sample.

This sequence originates from a woman in her thirties or forties with Graves' ophthalmopathy. Sequencing used blood. The rearrangement combines TRBV11-2 with TRBJ2-7; TRBD1 is a weak D gene call, 5 bases matching. DNA sequence: TGTGCCAGCAGCCTGGACACATACTTTTACGAGCAGTACTTC. Its product reads: CASSLDTYFYEQYF.